This T cell receptor beta chain is drawn from a study of T cells in Graves' hyperthyroidism and ophthalmopathy. Study results and limitations: Most expanded thyroid clonotypes above 0.001 also appeared in blood.

The table lists this clonotype with a few counts. Its specificity is not known. Diagnoses were established using clinical symptoms, serum thyroxine and TRAb, thyroid ultrasound and orbital computed tomography. TCR beta CDR3 regions were amplified from RNA transcripts. First-round RT-PCR targeting the TCR CDR3 was performed with the HTBI primer set. Each CDR3 protein is one row after TCRdb ran MiXCR on the multiplex PCR reads. The sample has hundreds of thousands of distinct CDR3 sequences; about 45% are singletons. The sequenced sample was peripheral blood or thyroid tissue (not recorded which). The receptor was derived from an adult man with Graves' disease, either hyperthyroidism or ophthalmopathy (not recorded which).

CDR3 region: CASRPGRDYGYTF. DNA for the CDR3: TGTGCCAGTAGACCGGGACGGGACTATGGCTACACCTTC. The rearrangement links TRBV19 to TRBJ1-2; TRBD1 might be the D (5 bases). Trimming cost V 6 bases and J 3 bases, with 11 bases left between them. This CDR3 has 13 amino acids. CDR1 is LNHDA and CDR2 is SQIVND in the germline V gene (reference sequence).